This TCR beta chain originates from a study of ipilimumab plus nivolumab after autologous stem cell transplantation (dated by TCRdb to 2020 to 2023). For context, the study as a whole: The median number of doses received by trial patients was about 5 for ipilimumab and 8 for nivolumab. Patients in the trial were undergoing autologous transplant and had high-risk diffuse large B cell lymphoma, mature T cell lymphoma, or multiple myeloma. Both primary refractory and relapsed disease were represented in the DLBCL cohort, where 18-month progression-free survival was approximately 86% and 30%, respectively. The intent-to-treat population of the trial consisted of around 40 patients.

Ipilimumab was given at 1 mg/kg intravenously on day 1 of selected weeks, and checkpoint therapy started 14 to 28 days after autologous transplant. The nivolumab dose was 3 mg/kg intravenously, delivered on day 1 of weeks 1, 4, 7, 10, and every two weeks through week 26. Combined checkpoint inhibition with ipilimumab and nivolumab as consolidation after autologous stem cell transplantation was tested in a Phase Ib clinical trial. Results and caveats for the whole study, not just this receptor: The authors concluded that, as post-transplant consolidation, combined checkpoint inhibition appeared tolerable. Per the authors, a biologic rationale for further study of the post-transplant checkpoint inhibition approach was offered by T cell receptor repertoire, regulatory T cell phenotype and gut microbiota profiles.

Worth noting for this clone: Its specific antigen is unknown. No base quality values were provided; no much bigger clone lies one nucleotide off.

Cut back by 6 bases and 6 bases, the V and J ends lie 26 bases apart. The CDR3 holds 17 amino acids from the cysteine to the phenylalanine. Here the CDR3 DNA is all that survives: 51 bases in frame from base 1. CDR1 and CDR2, per the germline V gene, are SGHVS and FQNEAQ. Receptor libraries were prepared by the immunoSEQ multiplex PCR assay. TCRdb mirrors the immuneACCESS table, restricted to in-frame sequences. Some clones are absent from its copies; in checked studies, under half trace to an unresolved V gene, and the reason for the others is unknown. The table for this sample lists roughly 15,000 clones; approximately 80% of them were counted only once. The ten largest clones add up to 10% of the sample.

Recombination linked TRBV7-8 to TRBJ2-5, and the D gene may be TRBD2, 7 bases matching. This material consisted of PBMCs, taken in a trial of ipilimumab plus nivolumab as post-transplant consolidation. The origin of this receptor is a male donor with diffuse large B-cell lymphoma. The CDR3 has the sequence CASSLTGTAGGPKTQYF. The DNA sequence is TGTGCCAGCAGTCTAACGGGAACAGCCGGGGGGCCCAAGACCCAGTACTTC.